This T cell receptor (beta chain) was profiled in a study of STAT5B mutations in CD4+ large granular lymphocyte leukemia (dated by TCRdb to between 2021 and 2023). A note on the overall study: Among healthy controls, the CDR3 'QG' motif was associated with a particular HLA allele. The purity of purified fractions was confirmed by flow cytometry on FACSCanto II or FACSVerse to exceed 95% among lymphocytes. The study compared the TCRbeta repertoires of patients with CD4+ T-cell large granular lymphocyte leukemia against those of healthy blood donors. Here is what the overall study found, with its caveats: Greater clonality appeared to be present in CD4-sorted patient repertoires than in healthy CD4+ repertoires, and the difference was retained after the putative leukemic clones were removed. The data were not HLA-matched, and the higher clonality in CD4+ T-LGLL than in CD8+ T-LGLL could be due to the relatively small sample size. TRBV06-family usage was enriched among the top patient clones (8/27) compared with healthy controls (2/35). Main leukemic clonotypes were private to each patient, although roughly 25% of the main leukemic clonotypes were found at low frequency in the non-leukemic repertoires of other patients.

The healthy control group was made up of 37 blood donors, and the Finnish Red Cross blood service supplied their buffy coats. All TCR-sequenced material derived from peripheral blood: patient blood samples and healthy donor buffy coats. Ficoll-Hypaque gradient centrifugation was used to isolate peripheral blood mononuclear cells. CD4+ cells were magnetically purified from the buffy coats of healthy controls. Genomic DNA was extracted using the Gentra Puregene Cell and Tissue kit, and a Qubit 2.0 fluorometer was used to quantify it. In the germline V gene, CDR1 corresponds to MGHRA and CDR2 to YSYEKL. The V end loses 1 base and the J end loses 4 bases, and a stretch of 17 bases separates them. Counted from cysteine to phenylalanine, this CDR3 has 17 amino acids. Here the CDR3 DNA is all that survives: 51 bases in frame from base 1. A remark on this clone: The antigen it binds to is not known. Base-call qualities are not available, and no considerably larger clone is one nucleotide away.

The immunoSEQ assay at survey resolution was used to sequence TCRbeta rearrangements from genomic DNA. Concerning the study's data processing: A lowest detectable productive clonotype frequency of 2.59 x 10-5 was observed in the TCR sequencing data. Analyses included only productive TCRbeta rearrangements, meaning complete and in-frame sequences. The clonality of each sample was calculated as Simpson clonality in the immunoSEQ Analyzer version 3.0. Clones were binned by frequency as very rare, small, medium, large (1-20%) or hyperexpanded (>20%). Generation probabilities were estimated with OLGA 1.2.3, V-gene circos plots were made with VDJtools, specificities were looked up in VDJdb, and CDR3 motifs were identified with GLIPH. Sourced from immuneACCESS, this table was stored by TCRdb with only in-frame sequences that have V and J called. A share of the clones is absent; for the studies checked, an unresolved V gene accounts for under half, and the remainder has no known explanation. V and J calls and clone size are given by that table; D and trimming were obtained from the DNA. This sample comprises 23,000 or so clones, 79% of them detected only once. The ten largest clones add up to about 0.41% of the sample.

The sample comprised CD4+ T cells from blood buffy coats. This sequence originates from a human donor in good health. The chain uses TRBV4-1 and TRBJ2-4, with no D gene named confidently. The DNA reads TGCGCCAGCAGCCAAGGCCGTCAAGGGTCCCAAAAAAACATTCAGTACTTC. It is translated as CASSQGRQGSQKNIQYF.